A selection of T cell receptor beta chains follows, all from one sample in a study of T cell repertoires in cytomegalovirus infection. A single record per CDR3 protein comes from TCRdb applying MiXCR to the reads. The sample has fewer than 550,000 distinct CDR3 sequences; roughly a third are singletons. What was sequenced was PBMCs. The source of these receptors is a human donor in good health (CMV status not recorded). Some clones in this sample may be carry-over from other donors' samples. CDR3s include the opening cysteine and the closing phenylalanine or tryptophan. Each record gives: J gene, D gene, clone size, V gene, CDR3 length, CDR3 DNA, CDR3 protein. A D gene is named only where the DNA matches it firmly. Size is stated for part of the rows, as once, few or many counts, or as a class when the clone is expanded.

TRBJ2-3	TRBD2	many	TRBV12-3/TRBV12-4	15	TGTGCCAGCAGCCAGCTAGCGGGGGGCACAGATACGCAGTATTTT	CASSQLAGGTDTQYF
TRBJ1-3	NA	many	TRBV7-2	15	TGTGCCAGCAGCGCGGGGCTTGACTCTGGAAACACCATATATTTT	CASSAGLDSGNTIYF
TRBJ1-4	TRBD1	many	TRBV7-2	14	TGTGCCAGCAGTCCTGACAGGGAAGATGAAAAACTGTTTTTT	CASSPDREDEKLFF
TRBJ1-4	TRBD1	NA	TRBV12-3/TRBV12-4	14	TGTGCCAGCACCCGGCAGGGGGCAGGGGAAAAACTGTTTTTT	CASTRQGAGEKLFF
TRBJ2-1	NA	many	TRBV12-3/TRBV12-4	10	TGTGCCAGCGCCTACAATGAGCAGTTCTTC	CASAYNEQFF
TRBJ2-1	TRBD2	NA	TRBV20-1	16	TGCAGTGCTAGAGATCTAGCGGCTAGCGGGCCAGCTGAGCAGTTCTTC	CSARDLAASGPAEQFF
TRBJ2-7	TRBD1	NA	TRBV6-1	13	TGTGCCAGTGAGGACAGGGAGACCTACGAGCAGTACTTC	CASEDRETYEQYF
TRBJ1-2	NA	NA	TRBV19	14	TGTGCCAGTAAGCTCCAACCGGGACTGGGGGGCTACACCTTC	CASKLQPGLGGYTF
TRBJ1-6	TRBD1	NA	TRBV6-1	19	TGTGCCAGCAGTGAAGCGCTTCCCCGGACAGGAGATTATAATTCACCCCTCCACTTT	CASSEALPRTGDYNSPLHF
TRBJ1-4	NA	NA	TRBV7-2	14	TGTGCCAGCAGCTTAGGGGCCTGGGGTGAAAAACTGTTTTTT	CASSLGAWGEKLFF
TRBJ2-5	TRBD2	NA	TRBV4-2	16	TGTGCCAGCAGCCAAGATGCGAGCCGGGGGGGGGAGACCCAGTACTTC	CASSQDASRGGETQYF
TRBJ2-7	NA	many	TRBV6-2/TRBV6-3	14	TGTGCCAGCAGTCGCCAGCTTGGGCTTGGCGAGCAGTACTTC	CASSRQLGLGEQYF
TRBJ2-1	NA	NA	TRBV14	13	TGTGCCAGCAGCCAAGCCGTAACGGGCGAGCAGTTCTTC	CASSQAVTGEQFF
TRBJ1-1	NA	few	TRBV20-1	13	TGCAGTGCTAGAGACAGGGAATGGACTGAAGCTTTCTTT	CSARDREWTEAFF
TRBJ1-2	TRBD1	NA	TRBV7-2	15	TGTGCCAGCAGCGTAGAGGGACAGGTGGGCTATGGCTACACCTTC	CASSVEGQVGYGYTF
TRBJ2-7	NA	few	TRBV6-2/TRBV6-3	13	TGTGCCAGCACCGACCGGGCCACCTACGAGCAGTACTTC	CASTDRATYEQYF
TRBJ2-7	NA	NA	TRBV11-2	14	TGTGCCAGCAGCTTATGGTCCGATCCTTACGAGCAGTACTTC	CASSLWSDPYEQYF
TRBJ2-5	TRBD1	NA	TRBV5-4	15	TGTGCCAGCAGCTTGGCCGGGACAGGGAAAGAGACCCAGTACTTC	CASSLAGTGKETQYF
TRBJ2-3	NA	NA	TRBV2	16	TGTGCCAGCAAAGATGAGGCGGGGGCCCCCACAGATACGCAGTATTTT	CASKDEAGAPTDTQYF
TRBJ2-7	NA	once	TRBV19	14	TGTGCCAGTAGTATAGAAGACAGCTCCTACGAGCAGTACTTC	CASSIEDSSYEQYF
TRBJ1-1	TRBD1	few	TRBV6-5	18	TGTGCCAGCAGTTACTCCGGGCAGGGGGTAGCCATGAACACTGAAGCTTTCTTT	CASSYSGQGVAMNTEAFF
TRBJ1-5	NA	NA	TRBV20-1	15	TGCAGTGCTAGGGGTACAGGGTTGAGCAATCAGCCCCAGCATTTT	CSARGTGLSNQPQHF
TRBJ1-5	TRBD1	NA	TRBV2	14	TGTGCCAGCAGTGAAGGACAGGGGATTCGTTCCCAGCATTTT	CASSEGQGIRSQHF
TRBJ2-6	NA	many	TRBV5-1	16	TGCGCCAGCAGCAAACTGGGCCCGGCTGGGGCCAACGTCCTGACTTTC	CASSKLGPAGANVLTF
TRBJ2-5	NA	NA	TRBV6-2/TRBV6-3	15	TGTGCCAGCAGTTACTCGGGCCCAGTCGGGGGGACCCAGTACTTC	CASSYSGPVGGTQYF
TRBJ1-5	NA	many	TRBV19	15	TGTGCCAGTAGTATAGGCGGGCAAACCAATCAGCCCCAGCATTTT	CASSIGGQTNQPQHF
TRBJ2-1	NA	many	TRBV7-6	13	TGTGCCAGCAGCTTAGCGGCTAGCAATGAGCAGTTCTTC	CASSLAASNEQFF
TRBJ1-5	TRBD1	NA	TRBV13	15	TGTGCCAGCAGCAGAGGGACAGGAGCAATGTCGCCCCAGCATTTT	CASSRGTGAMSPQHF
TRBJ2-4	TRBD2	NA	TRBV6-1	15	TGTGCCAGCAGCGAGACACTAGCGGGGTCGGACATTCAGTACTTC	CASSETLAGSDIQYF
TRBJ1-2	NA	once	TRBV7-6	14	TGTGCCAGCAGCTTATATGGGTCCGCCTATGGCTACACCTTC	CASSLYGSAYGYTF
TRBJ1-1	NA	few	TRBV7-9	15	TGTGCCAGCAGCCCGCTAGGCAGCCCGAACACTGAAGCTTTCTTT	CASSPLGSPNTEAFF
TRBJ2-3	NA	NA	TRBV5-3	13	TGTGCCAGCAGCTTGTTTGGCACAGATACGCAGTATTTT	CASSLFGTDTQYF
TRBJ2-3	NA	many	TRBV7-8	15	TGTGCCAGCAGCTTAGGCGGGTCCCGCACAGATACGCAGTATTTT	CASSLGGSRTDTQYF
TRBJ2-7	NA	NA	TRBV4-1	15	TGCGCCAGCAGCCCGACGGGACTGCCTATGGGCGAGCAGTACTTC	CASSPTGLPMGEQYF
TRBJ2-2	NA	once	TRBV6-5	13	TGTGCCAGCAGTTACTGGGGGCCCGGGGAGCTGTTTTTT	CASSYWGPGELFF
TRBJ2-3	TRBD2	NA	TRBV19	13	TGTGCCAGTAGTATTGGACTAGCGGATACGCAGTATTTT	CASSIGLADTQYF
TRBJ2-7	NA	many	TRBV12-3/TRBV12-4	11	TGTGCCAGCAGCGTCTCTTACGAGCAGTACTTC	CASSVSYEQYF
TRBJ2-5	TRBD2	NA	TRBV29-1	13	TGCAGCGTTGACGCGGGGGTGCGGGAGACCCAGTACTTC	CSVDAGVRETQYF
TRBJ1-5	NA	NA	TRBV6-1	15	TGTGCCAGCAGTGCCAGTGGTTACCTCAATCAGCCCCAGCATTTT	CASSASGYLNQPQHF
TRBJ1-6	NA	many	TRBV7-2	14	TGTGCCAGCAGCTTAGGCGAGGCAGGCTCACCCCTCCACTTT	CASSLGEAGSPLHF
TRBJ1-2	TRBD1	NA	TRBV7-8	15	TGTGCCAGCAGCCCGGGACAGGGGGTCCCCTATCGCTACACCTTC	CASSPGQGVPYRYTF
TRBJ2-2	NA	many	TRBV7-9	14	TGTGCCAGCACATCAAGGTCTGAAACCGGGGAGCTGTTTTTT	CASTSRSETGELFF
TRBJ2-2	NA	NA	TRBV7-3	15	TGTGCCAGCAGCTTAAATGGGGGGGCGTCCGGGGAGCTGTTTTTT	CASSLNGGASGELFF
TRBJ1-2	TRBD1	NA	TRBV7-2	16	TGTGCCAGCAGCCGGTCTCGGGGACAGGGGAGGGATGGCTACAACTTC	CASSRSRGQGRDGYNF
TRBJ1-1	NA	NA	TRBV6-2/TRBV6-3	12	TGTGCCATCAACGACGGCCTCCGTAACGCTTTCTTT	CAINDGLRNAFF
TRBJ1-5	NA	once	TRBV6-1	14	TGTGCCAGCATCCCCGAAAGCCCCAATCAGCCCCAGCATTTT	CASIPESPNQPQHF
TRBJ2-1	NA	few	TRBV20-1	14	TGCAGTGCTGGCAGGGGGGAATGGTACAATGAGCAGTTCTTC	CSAGRGEWYNEQFF
TRBJ1-5	TRBD1	few	TRBV28	17	TGTGCCAGCAGCTCCCTCCGCAGGGGGTCGAGCAATCAGCCCCAGCATTTT	CASSSLRRGSSNQPQHF
TRBJ2-7	NA	NA	TRBV28	14	TGTGCCAGCAGTTTACAGGACGACCCCTACAAGCAGTACTTC	CASSLQDDPYKQYF
TRBJ2-1	TRBD2	many	TRBV7-8	16	TGTGCCAGCAGCCTAGGGACTAGCGGGGAGTACAATGAGCAGTTCTTC	CASSLGTSGEYNEQFF
TRBJ1-1	TRBD1	NA	TRBV10-3	15	TGTGCCATCAGTGAGCCGGGACAGGGGAACACTGAAGCTTTCTTT	CAISEPGQGNTEAFF